These 28 T cell receptor beta chains were sequenced from one sample in a study of beta chain features in type 1 diabetes (dated by TCRdb to 2016 to 2018). The paper's findings and limits, for the study overall: Type 1 diabetes patients showed a moderate but significant shortening of TCRB CDR3 length in all four CD4+ subsets.

Receptors were amplified or captured by the immunoSEQ multiplex PCR assay. The entire isolated RNA was reverse transcribed using the High Capacity cDNA Reverse Transcription Kit, and thus expressed TCRB transcripts were sequenced. TCRdb obtained this table from immuneACCESS and retained in-frame rearrangements with V and J assigned. These tables miss some clones; where compared with another copy, unresolved V genes account for less than half of the shortfall, and the remainder is unexplained. The sample has about 340,000 clones on record, approximately 9.7% of them singletons. The ten largest clones take up about 1% of the sample. These TCRs' antigens remain unknown. The source material was central memory CD4+ T cells from blood. The origin of the receptors is a man aged 25-45 years with type 1 diabetes.

This clone was picked up a small number of times. V gene TRBV14 combines with J gene TRBJ2-7; D remains unclear. The CDR3 spans 12 residues. The germline V and J ends were trimmed by 8 bases and 0 bases, with 8 bases remaining between them. Germline V lookup: CDR1 SGHDN, CDR2 FVKESK. The CDR3 DNA follows: TGTGCCAGCGGTAAAAACTCCTACGAGCAGTACTTC. It is translated as CASGKNSYEQYF.

The chain has TRBV30 and TRBJ1-4; TRBD1 agrees at 11 bases. This CDR3 has 15 residues. J was trimmed by 7 bases and V by 5 bases; bases with no gene match: 9. The germline V gene encodes CDR1 GTSNPN and CDR2 SVGIG (reference sequence). In DNA form, the CDR3 reads TGTGCCTGGGCTTCAGGACAGGGGGCTACTGAAAAACTGTTTTTT. This sequence encodes CAWASGQGATEKLFF.

The chain couples TRBV9 to TRBJ1-2, with D perhaps TRBD1 (5 bases). The CDR3 is 13 residues long. The germline V gene encodes CDR1 SGDLS and CDR2 YYNGEE. V was shortened by 0 bases and J by 8 bases, with 11 bases between the two germline ends. The CDR3 reads CASSVEDTAGYTF. The CDR3 DNA reads TGTGCCAGCAGCGTAGAGGACACGGCGGGCTACACCTTC.

This clone was picked up a small number of times. This chain uses TRBV10-2 with TRBJ1-2; unclear D gene. The length of the CDR3 is 11 residues. Trimming shortened V by 5 bases and J by 7 bases, and 8 bases separated the two germline ends. Germline V CDR1 and CDR2: WSHSY, SAAADI. This CDR3 is CASSQQSGYTF. CDR3 in DNA: TGCGCCAGCAGTCAACAGTCTGGCTACACCTTC.

This clone turned up a few times. The genes are TRBV2 and TRBJ2-3, with D tentatively TRBD2 (6 bases). V lost 6 bases and J 0 bases, leaving 13 bases between the germline ends. CDR1 SNHLY and CDR2 FYNNEI come from the germline V gene. CDR3 length equals 15 residues. The CDR3 spells CASRVEGRSTDTQYF. Written as DNA, the CDR3 is TGTGCCAGCAGGGTGGAGGGGCGCAGCACAGATACGCAGTATTTT.

Notes on this clone: This specimen includes other DNA sequences encoding the same CDR3. The chain has TRBV25-1 and TRBJ2-7; D call uncertain. The CDR3 is made up of 11 amino acids. The germline CDR1 and CDR2 sequences are MGHDK and SYGVNS. V was cut by 1 base and J by 4 bases, with 2 bases left in between. CDR3 sequence (DNA): TGTGCCAGCAGTGAATTTTACGAGCAGTACTTC. This gives the protein CASSEFYEQYF.

This clone was detected a few times. The V call is TRBV7-2, the J call TRBJ2-5; TRBD1 aligns across 8 bases. CDR3 length: 13 amino acids. J gave up 3 bases and V 5 bases, and 2 bases lay outside the gene matches. CDR1 SGHTA and CDR2 FQGNSA come from the germline V gene. CDR3 residues: CASSEGQEETQYF. Written as DNA, the CDR3 is TGTGCCAGCAGCGAGGGACAGGAAGAGACCCAGTACTTC.

This clone was detected only a few times. The chain is built from TRBV29-1 and TRBJ2-5; 9 bases match TRBD1. This CDR3 region has 12 residues. Germline CDR1 SQVTM, CDR2 ANQGSEA. Losses at the gene ends were 6 bases for V and 4 bases for J; bases not matched to a gene: 3. The CDR3 DNA reads as TGCAGCGTGGGGACAGGGTTAGAGACCCAGTACTTC. It codes for CSVGTGLETQYF.

The sample holds a few counts of this clone. The CDR3 DNA is TGCGCCAGCAGCTTGGCACCTAGCGGGGGCCCATACAATGAGCAGTTCTTC. Protein product: CASSLAPSGGPYNEQFF. This rearrangement joins TRBV5-1 to TRBJ2-1; TRBD2 matches at 10 bases. The germline V gene has CDR1 SGHRS and CDR2 YFSETQ. V lost 0 bases to trimming and J lost 4 bases; unmatched junction nucleotides: 7. This CDR3 comprises 17 residues.

This clone was counted between two and nine times. The V call is TRBV19, the J call TRBJ2-1; the match to TRBD1 covers 7 bases. The CDR3 extends over 14 amino acids. Germline loops: CDR1 LNHDA, CDR2 SQIVND (reference sequence). J gave up 12 bases and V 3 bases, and 11 bases lay outside the gene matches. Here the CDR3 reads CASSIGTDSPSQFF. The CDR3 nucleotides read TGTGCCAGTAGTATCGGGACAGACTCTCCCTCGCAGTTCTTC.

The chain recombines TRBV6-1 with TRBJ2-1; D is unclear. The CDR3 contains 14 residues. The ends were cut back, 1 base at V and 6 bases at J, with 10 bases in the middle. CDR1 is MNHNS, CDR2 SASEGT, per germline. Here the CDR3 DNA reads TGTGCCAGCAGTGAAGTATGGGCAAGCAATGAGCAGTTCTTC. It encodes CASSEVWASNEQFF.

To note about this clone: Within the sample, other DNA sequences also encode this same CDR3. The chain couples TRBV14 to TRBJ1-6; no definite D call. The CDR3 loop spans 13 amino acids. Trimming cost V 1 base and J 7 bases, with 5 bases left between them. The germline V gene has CDR1 SGHDN and CDR2 FVKESK. CDR3 DNA: TGTGCCAGCAGCCAAGCCCTAAATTCACCCCTCCACTTT. Translation: CASSQALNSPLHF. Using reference TRBV14 and TRBJ1-6 for the parts outside the CDR3, the full variable domain is EAGVTQFPSHSVIEKGQTVTLRCDPISGHDNLYWYRRVMGKEIKFLLHFVKESKQDESGMPNNRFLAERTGGTYSTLKVQPAELEDSGVYFCASSQALNSPLHFGNGTRLTVT.

This clone was picked up a small number of times. V gene TRBV27 combines with J gene TRBJ2-6; D is perhaps TRBD1 (5 bases). Per germline, CDR1 MNHEY and CDR2 SMNVEV (reference sequence). Trimming stripped 5 bases from V and 2 bases from J, with 10 bases between. This CDR3 comprises 15 residues. The CDR3 is CASSPLTAGANVLTF. CDR3 DNA sequence: TGTGCCAGCAGTCCACTGACAGCTGGGGCCAACGTCCTGACTTTC.

The V call is TRBV27, the J call TRBJ1-5, with unresolved D. The CDR3 is made up of 13 amino acids. The V gene lost 2 bases and the J gene lost 4 bases, with 6 bases spanning the gap. Germline-derived CDR1 and CDR2 are MNHEY and SMNVEV (reference sequence). CDR3 residues: CASSLIPNQPQHF. CDR3 DNA: TGTGCCAGCAGTTTAATCCCGAATCAGCCCCAGCATTTT.

A few counts support this clone. V usage is TRBV7-9 and J usage is TRBJ2-3; TRBD1 aligns across 10 bases. J was trimmed by 3 bases and V by 4 bases; bases with no gene match: 13. The CDR3 consists of 18 residues. Germline lookup yields CDR1 SEHNR and CDR2 FQNEAQ (reference sequence). CDR3 amino acids: CASSSRDRGGRGTDTQYF. The DNA for the CDR3 is TGTGCCAGCAGCTCCCGGGACAGGGGAGGGAGAGGAACAGATACGCAGTATTTT. Full variable domain (missing parts from reference TRBV7-9 and TRBJ2-3): DTGVSQNPRHKITKRGQNVTFRCDPISEHNRLYWYRQTLGQGPEFLTYFQNEAQLEKSRLLSDRFSAERPKGSFSTLEIQRTEQGDSAMYLCASSSRDRGGRGTDTQYFGPGTRLTVL.

V gene TRBV19 combines with J gene TRBJ2-3; D is unclear. Per the germline V gene, CDR1 is LNHDA and CDR2 is SQIVND (reference sequence). V was pared by 3 bases and J by 2 bases, with 9 bases between. The CDR3 is made up of 14 amino acids. The CDR3 sequence is CASSMSSATDTQYF. CDR3 DNA: TGTGCCAGTAGTATGTCTTCAGCCACAGATACGCAGTATTTT.

V usage is TRBV10-3 and J usage is TRBJ1-1; TRBD1 is a possible D gene (6 bases). V was trimmed by 9 bases and J by 3 bases, leaving 11 bases between them. The germline gives CDR1 ENHRY, CDR2 SYGVKD. This CDR3 has 12 amino acids. The CDR3 loop is CAMGGADTEAFF. For the CDR3, the DNA is TGTGCCATGGGGGGGGCAGACACTGAAGCTTTCTTT.

The chain uses TRBV21-1 and TRBJ2-1; the table assigns TRBD1, which was not confirmed against the DNA. TRBV21-1 is designated a pseudogene. The CDR3 has 13 residues. The CDR3, as DNA: TGTGCCAGCAGCCCAGGGTTGTACAATGAGCAGTTCTTC. The encoded protein is CASSPGLYNEQFF.

The chain employs TRBV10-3 and TRBJ1-5, with 9 positions matching TRBD1. This CDR3 comprises 18 residues. With V trimmed by 2 bases and J by 7 bases, 15 bases remained unmatched. The V gene's germline CDR1 is ENHRY and CDR2 SYGVKD. CDR3 sequence: CAISENKFTGGFLQPQHF. The CDR3 DNA is TGTGCCATCAGTGAGAATAAATTCACAGGGGGCTTCTTGCAGCCCCAGCATTTT.

CDR3 region: CAISGSGDRDTEAFF. CDR3 nucleotide sequence: TGTGCCATCAGTGGTTCTGGTGACAGGGACACTGAAGCTTTCTTT. The genes are TRBV10-3 and TRBJ1-1; 7 nucleotides align to TRBD1. The CDR3 length is 15 residues. Germline V gene lookup returns CDR1 ENHRY and CDR2 SYGVKD. The J segment lost 3 bases and the V segment lost 4 bases, leaving 8 bases of the junction unmatched.

The chain has TRBV28 and TRBJ2-5, with TRBD2 identical over 11 bases. The germline V gene has CDR1 MDHEN and CDR2 SYDVKM. The CDR3 spans 15 residues. V gave up 5 bases and J gave up 0 bases; unmatched junction bases: 2. As DNA, the CDR3 is TGTGCCAGCAGTCTAGCGGGGGGCAACCAAGAGACCCAGTACTTC. Translation gives CASSLAGGNQETQYF.

This chain joins TRBV5-1 and TRBJ2-3; weak D call: TRBD2 (6 bases). Trimming pared 6 bases from V and 0 bases from J, leaving 17 bases between. The CDR3 sequence is 16 residues long. The germline gives CDR1 SGHRS, CDR2 YFSETQ. In DNA form, the CDR3 reads TGCGCCAGCACCGGTCTCGCGGGGTCAAGCACAGATACGCAGTATTTT. Amino acids: CASTGLAGSSTDTQYF.

The chain uses TRBV7-8 and TRBJ2-7; D unresolved. This CDR3 contains 15 residues. Germline CDR1 reads SGHVS; CDR2 reads FQNEAQ. Deletions cut 0 bases from V and 1 base from J, with 10 bases between. The DNA for the CDR3 is TGTGCCAGCAGCTTAGCCCCTACGGTTTCCTACGAGCAGTACTTC. It specifies CASSLAPTVSYEQYF.

The CDR3 nucleotides are TGTGCCTGGAGTGGTACCCTTCTTCGACAGGGCATCTACGAGCAGTACTTC. Residues: CAWSGTLLRQGIYEQYF. The chain carries TRBV30 and TRBJ2-7, with 7 bases lining up with TRBD1. Germline assignment: CDR1 GTSNPN and CDR2 SVGIG (reference sequence). V lost 1 base, J lost 3 bases, and 15 bases stayed unmatched. The CDR3 is 17 residues long.

There are a few counts of this clone. The CDR3 here is CASSLDSGQGFSPLHF. The CDR3 nucleotides read TGTGCCAGCAGCTTAGACTCCGGACAGGGTTTCTCACCCCTCCACTTT. V and J are TRBV7-2 and TRBJ1-6, with 8 bases aligning to TRBD1. Germline V gene lookup returns CDR1 SGHTA and CDR2 FQGNSA. V was clipped by 1 base and J by 10 bases; unmatched bases: 9. The CDR3 consists of 16 residues.

The table lists this clone with many counts. Within the sample, other DNA sequences also encode this same CDR3. The chain combines TRBV7-9 with TRBJ1-6; 10 nucleotides match TRBD1. The V gene end was trimmed by 5 bases and the J gene end by 9 bases; junction bases not matched to a gene: 4. The V gene's germline CDR1 is SEHNR and CDR2 FQNEAQ (reference sequence). The length of the CDR3 is 14 residues. The CDR3 is CASSPGQGGSPLHF. DNA for the CDR3: TGTGCCAGCAGCCCAGGACAGGGGGGTTCACCCCTCCACTTT.

The chain carries TRBV14 and TRBJ1-2; maybe TRBD1 (6 bases). Trimming took 2 bases from V and 7 from J, leaving 14 bases between them. CDR1 SGHDN and CDR2 FVKESK come from the germline V gene. The length of the CDR3 is 14 residues. The CDR3 reads CASSQSTGIGGYTF. In DNA form, the CDR3 reads TGTGCCAGCAGCCAATCTACAGGGATAGGTGGCTACACCTTC.

This clone was observed a handful of times. The genes are TRBV7-2 and TRBJ2-3; D possibly corresponds to TRBD2 (5 bases). Per the germline V gene, CDR1 is SGHTA and CDR2 is FQGNSA. This CDR3 contains 15 residues. The V gene lost 1 base and the J gene lost 3 bases, with 11 bases spanning the gap. CDR3 DNA sequence: TGTGCCAGCAGCTTAGGTCTCGGGATGACAGATACGCAGTATTTT. Residues: CASSLGLGMTDTQYF.